Reported below is one TCR beta chain. Its antigen remains unidentified. Time point reported: after neoadjuvant nivolumab, at surgical resection. This sample is part of a study of neoadjuvant anti-PD-1 for oral cavity cancer. Study-wide results and limits: Higher pretreatment blood Treg/Th17 ratios correlated with higher pretreatment blood and lower post-treatment tumor TCRbeta clonality.

Using immunoSEQ multiplex PCR, the repertoire was profiled, and TCRdb retains in-frame clones only, with some absent. The table shows 72,000 or so clones, with roughly nine tenths occurring only once. Trimming stripped 2 bases from V and 8 bases from J, with 6 bases between. This CDR3 is 11 amino acids long. The germline gives CDR1 GTSNPN, CDR2 SVGIG (reference sequence). The sample in question was PBMCs, obtained after nivolumab (anti-PD-1) treatment. This chain connects TRBV30 to TRBJ1-4; no firm D call. The receptor's source is a person aged 35-79 years with oral cavity squamous cell carcinoma. CDR3 sequence (DNA): TGTGCCTGGAGTAGGAAGGAAAAACTGTTTTTT. Translating it yields CAWSRKEKLFF.